The TCR beta chain under discussion was sequenced for a study of vaccination and CD4 T cells after COVID-19. Study summary: Participants got two doses of BNT162b2 or mRNA-1273 vaccine.

Study observations and caveats: Convalescent patients gained a median approximately 88% of their reactive clones only post-vaccination. From a median of about 20 to 38, SARS-CoV-2-reactive clonotypes increased, though not significantly.

With the Oncomine TCR Beta short-read assay, DNA from cultured CD4+ T cells was sequenced. TCRdb re-derived calls from the PCR reads in MiXCR, one entry per CDR3 protein. The repertoire has about 4,200 distinct CDR3 sequences, nearly 35% of them found once; the top ten carry less than 30%. The treatment is: approximately 9-day PBMC culture with coronavirus spike peptide pools or control peptides (ViraFEST assay). Collection of the unexposed donor's CD4+ T cells took place before the COVID-19 pandemic (2011-2018). A word on this clonotype: The antigen is not known.

This TCR was sampled from a human donor in good health. The sequencing input was CD4+ T cells from blood, cultured in vitro.

The CDR3 DNA is TGTGCCAGTAGTACCCCACAGGGAGCTAACTATGGCTACACCTTC. It codes for CASSTPQGANYGYTF. The chain has TRBV19 and TRBJ1-2; tentative D call: TRBD1 (6 bases). V was shortened by 4 bases and J by 0 bases, with 12 bases between the two germline ends. Germline V lookup: CDR1 LNHDA, CDR2 SQIVND (reference sequence). CDR3 length equals 15 residues.